Described below is a single T cell receptor (beta chain) sequence and its context. Clones were read by immunoSEQ multiplex PCR, and TCRdb kept only the in-frame ones, dropping some. The sample holds more than 250,000 clones, roughly 90% seen once. Participant-given clinical history determined each cohort assignment. Germline lookup yields CDR1 SGHVS and CDR2 FQNEAQ. The V gene lost 5 bases and the J gene lost 0 bases, with 14 bases spanning the gap. CDR3 length equals 16 residues. These data belong to a study of blood T cell repertoires in COVID-19. The chain has TRBV7-8 and TRBJ1-3, with D possibly being TRBD1 (5 bases). This TCR came from a woman between 25 and 40 years old who had recovered from COVID-19. Sample: PBMCs or T cells enriched from blood (not recorded which). The CDR3 nucleotides are TGTGCCAGCAGCGGGGGACTCATCTACTCTGGAAACACCATATATTTT. As protein: CASSGGLIYSGNTIYF. The whole variable domain, remainder taken from reference TRBV7-8 and TRBJ1-3, is GAGVSQSPRYKVAKRGQDVALRCDPISGHVSLFWYQQALGQGPEFLTYFQNEAQLDKSGLPSDRFFAERPEGSVSTLKIQRTQQEDSAVYLCASSGGLIYSGNTIYFGEGSWLTVV.